Following are 21 T cell receptor beta chains from one sample sequenced in a study of TIL therapy for anti-PD-1-resistant metastatic lung cancer. The time point was: pre-treatment sample, taken before nivolumab and TIL therapy. Tumor tissue came from excised metastases, mostly pleural nodules or supraclavicular lymph nodes. Sequencing used immunoSEQ v3. Produced via immunoSEQ multiplex PCR; TCRdb's table is partial and in-frame only. The sample consists of approximately 95,000 clones, under 70% of them appearing once. The sequencing here drew on tumor tissue, taken at baseline. Every receptor here comes from a person aged 25-85 years with non-small cell lung cancer.

The chain uses TRBV5-1 and TRBJ2-3; 9 bases fit TRBD1. The CDR3 is 14 residues long. The V gene's germline CDR1 is SGHRS and CDR2 YFSETQ. With V trimmed by 5 bases and J by 4 bases, 5 bases remained unmatched. CDR3 in amino acids: CASRPGQGPDTQYF. CDR3 nucleotide sequence: TGCGCCAGCAGGCCGGGACAGGGTCCAGATACGCAGTATTTT. The variable domain in full, completed from reference TRBV5-1 and TRBJ2-3, reads KAGVTQTPRYLIKTRGQQVTLSCSPISGHRSVSWYQQTPGQGLQFLFEYFSETQRNKGNFPGRFSGRQFSNSRSEMNVSTLELGDSALYLCASRPGQGPDTQYFGPGTRLTVL.

This clone came up once. V gene TRBV7-9 combines with J gene TRBJ2-5; D is uncertain. The CDR3 contains 11 residues. Trimming pared 4 bases from V and 1 base from J, leaving 1 base between. Per the germline V gene, CDR1 is SEHNR and CDR2 is FQNEAQ (reference sequence). CDR3 DNA: TGTGCCAGCAGCTCCCAAGAGACCCAGTACTTC. Translation gives CASSSQETQYF.

The CDR3 DNA follows: TGTGCCAGCAGTCGGGACCCGTCCTACAATGAGCAGTTCTTC. Translation: CASSRDPSYNEQFF. This chain connects TRBV6-5 to TRBJ2-1; perhaps D is TRBD1 or TRBD2 (5 bases each). The V and J ends lost 5 bases and 1 base respectively, with 9 bases between them. The V gene's germline CDR1 is MNHEY and CDR2 SVGAGI. There are 14 residues in the CDR3.

The gene calls are TRBV5-1 and TRBJ2-5; TRBD2 matches 9 bases. This CDR3 region has 12 residues. The germline V gene encodes CDR1 SGHRS and CDR2 YFSETQ. V trimming: 3 bases; J trimming: 13 bases; junction bases outside the gene matches: 7. The CDR3 loop is CASSSTLAGWYF. The CDR3 nucleotides are TGCGCCAGCAGCTCCACCCTAGCGGGGTGGTACTTC.

The chain uses TRBV6-2 or TRBV6-3 and TRBJ2-1; 8 bases map to TRBD1. Trimming removed 0 bases from V and 4 bases from J; junction bases left unmatched: 2. Germline V gene sequence: CDR1 MNHEY, CDR2 SVGEGT. This CDR3 spans 15 amino acids. This CDR3 is CASSYSGQGYNEQFF. The CDR3 DNA reads as TGTGCCAGCAGTTACTCCGGACAGGGTTACAATGAGCAGTTCTTC.

This chain joins TRBV30 and TRBJ2-5, with 7 bases matching TRBD2. Germline lookup yields CDR1 GTSNPN and CDR2 SVGIG (reference sequence). The length of the CDR3 is 14 residues. The V gene end was trimmed by 0 bases and the J gene end by 5 bases; junction bases not matched to a gene: 6. The CDR3 is CAWSVGTKRETQYF. CDR3 DNA: TGTGCCTGGAGTGTCGGGACTAAGCGGGAGACCCAGTACTTC.

V usage is TRBV5-4 and J usage is TRBJ2-7; 8 bases are shared with TRBD1. Germline V gene sequence: CDR1 SGHNT, CDR2 YYREEE (reference sequence). Germline trimming cut 0 bases from V and 4 bases from J; bases unmatched to any gene: 6. CDR3 length: 15 residues. The CDR3 protein is CASSLGTGLQYEQYF. Here the CDR3 DNA reads TGTGCCAGCAGCTTGGGGACAGGGTTGCAGTACGAGCAGTACTTC.

This clone was counted a few times. The chain combines TRBV7-9 with TRBJ1-6; D is unclear. Germline V CDR1 and CDR2: SEHNR, FQNEAQ (reference sequence). There are 16 residues in the CDR3. V lost 1 base, J lost 11 bases, and 18 bases lay in between. The CDR3 sequence: CASSLGGGQRNAPLHF. The CDR3 region has the DNA TGTGCCAGCAGCTTAGGTGGCGGTCAGAGAAACGCACCCCTCCACTTT. The full variable domain, completed using reference TRBV7-9 and TRBJ1-6, is DTGVSQNPRHKITKRGQNVTFRCDPISEHNRLYWYRQTLGQGPEFLTYFQNEAQLEKSRLLSDRFSAERPKGSFSTLEIQRTEQGDSAMYLCASSLGGGQRNAPLHFGNGTRLTVT.

This clone was seen more than once but under ten times. The genes are TRBV2 and TRBJ2-2; no firm D call. This CDR3 region has 13 residues. Deletions cut 6 bases from V and 8 bases from J, with 13 bases between. Germline V CDR1 and CDR2: SNHLY, FYNNEI. CDR3 coding DNA: TGTGCCAGCAGAACTACCCGGCAAGGGGAGCTGTTTTTT. It yields the protein CASRTTRQGELFF.

J is TRBJ2-7 and V is TRBV13; 7 bases align to TRBD2. The germline gives CDR1 PRHDT, CDR2 FYEKMQ (reference sequence). This CDR3 is built from 13 residues. Trimming cost V 5 bases and J 3 bases; bases outside gene matches: 4. The CDR3 loop is CASSTGGDYEQYF. The DNA for the CDR3 is TGTGCCAGCAGCACGGGGGGAGACTACGAGCAGTACTTC. Combining the CDR3 with reference TRBV13 and TRBJ2-7 gives the whole variable domain AAGVIQSPRHLIKEKRETATLKCYPIPRHDTVYWYQQGPGQDPQFLISFYEKMQSDKGSIPDRFSAQQFSDYHSELNMSSLELGDSALYFCASSTGGDYEQYFGPGTRLTVT.

The chain carries TRBV2 and TRBJ1-4, with 8 bases aligning to TRBD1. The V gene end was trimmed by 6 bases and the J gene end by 7 bases; junction bases not matched to a gene: 10. The CDR3 contains 15 residues. Germline V gene sequence: CDR1 SNHLY, CDR2 FYNNEI. The CDR3 region is CASSEGGQGGEKLFF. The CDR3 DNA reads TGTGCCAGCAGCGAGGGAGGACAGGGAGGTGAAAAACTGTTTTTT.

V usage is TRBV11-2 and J usage is TRBJ2-7; D may match TRBD1 or TRBD2 (5 bases each). There are 19 residues in the CDR3. The ends were cut back, 0 bases at V and 6 bases at J, with 27 bases in the middle. Looked up from germline, CDR1 is SGHAT and CDR2 is FQNNGV. CDR3 sequence reads: CASSLDGGGVGTSFREQYF. CDR3 nucleotide sequence: TGTGCCAGCAGCTTAGATGGGGGTGGCGTGGGCACCTCCTTCCGCGAGCAGTACTTC.

The chain couples TRBV9 to TRBJ1-6; 7 bases are a match to TRBD1. V was pared by 3 bases and J by 11 bases, with 5 bases of the junction left unmatched. The CDR3 sequence is 13 residues long. Germline assignment: CDR1 SGDLS and CDR2 YYNGEE. Written as DNA, the CDR3 is TGTGCCAGCAGCGCGGAGGGGGCCCCACCCCTCCACTTT. The encoded protein is CASSAEGAPPLHF.

This sequence joins TRBV28 and TRBJ2-3; possible D gene TRBD1, 6 bases. Germline values: CDR1 MDHEN, CDR2 SYDVKM. Trimming shortened V by 5 bases and J by 1 base, and 16 bases separated the two germline ends. This CDR3 contains 16 residues. This chain's CDR3 is CASSTGRHRGTDTQYF. The CDR3 bases are TGTGCCAGCAGTACAGGGCGGCATAGGGGCACAGATACGCAGTATTTT.

This chain connects TRBV10-1 to TRBJ2-1; D is undetermined. The CDR3 totals 11 residues. The V and J ends lost 3 bases and 7 bases respectively, with 4 bases between them. CDR1 and CDR2 from the germline V gene are WNHNN and SYGVQD (reference sequence). The CDR3 nucleotides read TGCGCCAGCAGTGAAGGTAATGAGCAGTTCTTC. It encodes CASSEGNEQFF.

This clone has a handful of counts. The chain uses TRBV9 and TRBJ2-7; D possibly matches TRBD1 or TRBD2 (5 bases each). V lost 6 bases and J lost 5, with 21 bases in between. Per the germline V gene, CDR1 is SGDLS and CDR2 is YYNGEE. The CDR3 runs 15 residues. CDR3 in amino acids: CASTRGALGDDEQYF. The DNA for the CDR3 is TGTGCCAGCACCCGTGGAGCGCTAGGGGACGACGAGCAGTACTTC.

This sequence joins TRBV29-1 and TRBJ2-1; the D is unclear. Trimming left V 3 bases short and J 5 bases short, with 11 bases between. Germline V gene sequence: CDR1 SQVTM, CDR2 ANQGSEA. CDR3 size: 13 residues. The CDR3: CSVEATRDNEQFF. The CDR3 bases are TGCAGCGTTGAGGCCACCCGGGACAATGAGCAGTTCTTC.

CDR3 sequence (DNA): TGTGCCAGTAGTCGAGCGGGACCCTACAATGAGCAGTTCTTC. It encodes CASSRAGPYNEQFF. The chain is built from TRBV19 and TRBJ2-1, with 7 bases lining up with TRBD2. The J segment lost 2 bases and the V segment lost 5 bases, leaving 3 bases of the junction unmatched. CDR3 length: 14 amino acids. Per the germline V gene, CDR1 is LNHDA and CDR2 is SQIVND (reference sequence).

This clone turned up a few times. The gene calls are TRBV11-2 and TRBJ1-2; 8 nucleotides match TRBD1. The V gene end was trimmed by 3 bases and the J gene end by 3 bases; junction bases not matched to a gene: 3. Germline CDR1 reads SGHAT; CDR2 reads FQNNGV. This CDR3 spans 14 amino acids. The CDR3 nucleotides read TGTGCCAGCAGCTTGTCGACAGGGGACTATGGCTACACCTTC. Amino acid sequence: CASSLSTGDYGYTF.

This clone was seen a handful of times. The V call is TRBV29-1, the J call TRBJ2-7; a possible D gene is TRBD1 (6 bases). From germline, CDR1 is SQVTM and CDR2 ANQGSEA. Trimming pared 8 bases from V and 6 bases from J, leaving 14 bases between. This CDR3 has 11 residues. This CDR3 is CSFRGSGEQYF. The CDR3 DNA reads as TGCAGCTTTAGGGGGTCCGGCGAGCAGTACTTC.

In its sample, this clone was seen a few times. The chain employs TRBV9 and TRBJ2-1, with TRBD2 matching over 11 bases. This CDR3 region has 13 residues. With 3 bases clipped from V and 12 bases from J, the junction kept 5 bases outside the gene matches. CDR1 SGDLS and CDR2 YYNGEE come from the germline V gene. CDR3 sequence: CASSGTSGRSQFF. As DNA, the CDR3 is TGTGCCAGCAGCGGAACTAGCGGGAGATCGCAGTTCTTC.